The text below deals with one TCR beta chain. What it recognizes is unknown. The PCR contained 60 Vbeta and 13 Jbeta primers. Data came from immunoSEQ multiplex PCR; TCRdb stores just in-frame clones and leaves some out. The table records 150,000 to 200,000 clones, 55% to 65% of them present only once. The data are from a study of cytomegalovirus exposure and HLA in healthy donors. Regarding the study as a whole: Later on, an analysis showed TCR association rates differing by HLA locus, with DRB1 the most and HLA-C the fewest. TCR beta chains associated with HLA were, in a later analysis, more clonally expanded than equally common others.

Germline CDR1 and CDR2: ENHRY and SYGVKD. The CDR3 totals 16 residues. Trimming stripped 2 bases from V and 5 bases from J, with 18 bases between. Input material: PBMCs. The receptor was derived from a man aged 35-49 years in good health and CMV-seronegative. This chain connects TRBV10-3 to TRBJ1-1; no definite D call. DNA for the CDR3: TGTGCCATCAGTGAGAATTCTGTCACAGCCCGAACTGAAGCTTTCTTT. It codes for CAISENSVTARTEAFF.